A selection of T cell receptor beta chains follows, all from one sample in a study of T cells in Graves' hyperthyroidism and ophthalmopathy. TCRdb processed the multiplex PCR reads anew with MiXCR; each CDR3 protein has one entry. This repertoire shows some 440,000 distinct CDR3 sequences, less than 20% found once; its top ten account for almost 8%. The sequenced sample consisted of blood. The receptor set was obtained from a woman younger than 35 with Graves' hyperthyroidism. Both conserved end residues are part of each CDR3. The D gene is left open where the match is weak. Where a row states a size, it is once, few, many or the class of an expanded clone; other rows omit it.

j_gene: TRBJ1-2
abundance: many
d_gene: NA
len: 14
v_gene: TRBV10-3
CDR3aa: CAISESATAPWYTF
CDR3nt: TGTGCCATCAGTGAGTCCGCGACGGCCCCTTGGTACACCTTC

j_gene: TRBJ1-5
abundance: many
d_gene: NA
len: 12
v_gene: TRBV12-3/TRBV12-4
CDR3aa: CASSWGDQPQHF
CDR3nt: TGTGCCAGCAGTTGGGGGGATCAGCCCCAGCATTTT

j_gene: TRBJ2-7
abundance: many
d_gene: NA
len: 11
v_gene: TRBV20-1
CDR3aa: CSARDRNEQYF
CDR3nt: TGCAGTGCTAGAGATAGAAACGAGCAGTACTTC

j_gene: TRBJ1-5
abundance: many
d_gene: NA
len: 15
v_gene: TRBV12-3/TRBV12-4
CDR3aa: CASSLASGSGQPQHF
CDR3nt: TGTGCCAGCAGTTTAGCGTCGGGATCAGGACAGCCCCAGCATTTT

j_gene: TRBJ2-7
abundance: many
d_gene: NA
len: 14
v_gene: TRBV6-1
CDR3aa: CASTEEPRSYEQYF
CDR3nt: TGTGCCAGCACCGAAGAGCCTCGGTCCTACGAGCAGTACTTC

j_gene: TRBJ1-1
abundance: many
d_gene: NA
len: 11
v_gene: TRBV5-1
CDR3aa: CASHWGTEAFF
CDR3nt: TGCGCCAGCCACTGGGGGACTGAAGCTTTCTTT

j_gene: TRBJ1-6
abundance: many
d_gene: NA
len: 12
v_gene: TRBV10-3
CDR3aa: CAIADKESPLHF
CDR3nt: TGTGCCATCGCGGACAAGGAATCACCCCTCCACTTT

j_gene: TRBJ2-2
abundance: many
d_gene: NA
len: 15
v_gene: TRBV9
CDR3aa: CASSVARGSTGELFF
CDR3nt: TGTGCCAGCAGCGTAGCTCGAGGGAGCACCGGGGAGCTGTTTTTT

j_gene: TRBJ2-7
abundance: many
d_gene: NA
len: 14
v_gene: TRBV7-3
CDR3aa: CASRVSPGTYEQYF
CDR3nt: TGTGCCAGCCGCGTTAGCCCGGGCACCTACGAGCAGTACTTC

j_gene: TRBJ1-6
abundance: NA
d_gene: NA
len: 14
v_gene: TRBV20-1
CDR3aa: CSAAEGGENSPLHF
CDR3nt: TGCAGTGCTGCCGAGGGAGGGGAGAATTCACCCCTCCACTTT

j_gene: TRBJ2-7
abundance: many
d_gene: TRBD2
len: 15
v_gene: TRBV20-1
CDR3aa: CSAMDAGGPTYEQYF
CDR3nt: TGCAGTGCTATGGATGCGGGAGGCCCTACCTACGAGCAGTACTTC

j_gene: TRBJ2-1
abundance: NA
d_gene: TRBD2
len: 16
v_gene: TRBV7-7
CDR3aa: CASSYRPSGPENEQFF
CDR3nt: TGTGCTAGCAGCTATCGTCCTAGCGGGCCGGAGAATGAGCAGTTCTTC

j_gene: TRBJ1-2
abundance: few
d_gene: NA
len: 14
v_gene: TRBV5-8
CDR3aa: CASSTQGVGYGYTF
CDR3nt: TGTGCCAGCAGCACACAGGGAGTCGGGTATGGCTACACCTTC

j_gene: TRBJ1-1
abundance: many
d_gene: NA
len: 17
v_gene: TRBV19
CDR3aa: CASSIDHGRTMNTEAFF
CDR3nt: TGTGCCAGTAGTATAGATCACGGAAGGACCATGAACACTGAAGCTTTCTTT

j_gene: TRBJ2-7
abundance: many
d_gene: NA
len: 13
v_gene: TRBV12-3/TRBV12-4
CDR3aa: CASSTGISYEQYF
CDR3nt: TGTGCCAGCAGTACAGGTATCTCCTACGAGCAGTACTTC

j_gene: TRBJ1-1
abundance: many
d_gene: NA
len: 14
v_gene: TRBV18
CDR3aa: CASSPQGSNTEAFF
CDR3nt: TGTGCCAGCTCACCACAGGGTTCGAACACTGAAGCTTTCTTT

j_gene: TRBJ2-3
abundance: many
d_gene: TRBD2
len: 15
v_gene: TRBV10-3
CDR3aa: CAISGTSGVTDTQYF
CDR3nt: TGTGCCATCAGTGGGACTAGCGGGGTCACAGATACGCAGTATTTT

j_gene: TRBJ2-1
abundance: NA
d_gene: TRBD2
len: 17
v_gene: TRBV7-2
CDR3aa: CASSLKFRTSPYNEQFF
CDR3nt: TGTGCCAGCAGCTTAAAGTTCAGGACTAGCCCATACAATGAGCAGTTCTTC

j_gene: TRBJ2-7
abundance: NA
d_gene: NA
len: 13
v_gene: TRBV20-1
CDR3aa: CSAPWGSGYEQYF
CDR3nt: TGCAGTGCCCCCTGGGGATCGGGCTACGAGCAGTACTTC

j_gene: TRBJ2-1
abundance: many
d_gene: TRBD2
len: 17
v_gene: TRBV13
CDR3aa: CASSRGELAGGVNEQFF
CDR3nt: TGTGCCAGCAGCCGCGGGGAACTAGCGGGAGGTGTTAATGAGCAGTTCTTC

j_gene: TRBJ2-1
abundance: many
d_gene: TRBD2
len: 15
v_gene: TRBV7-9
CDR3aa: CASELADSGSDEQFF
CDR3nt: TGTGCCAGCGAGCTCGCAGATAGCGGGAGCGATGAGCAGTTCTTC

j_gene: TRBJ2-1
abundance: NA
d_gene: TRBD2
len: 14
v_gene: TRBV5-1
CDR3aa: CASSWGTSDNEQFF
CDR3nt: TGCGCCAGCAGCTGGGGGACTAGCGACAATGAGCAGTTCTTC

j_gene: TRBJ1-1
abundance: many
d_gene: NA
len: 14
v_gene: TRBV3-1
CDR3aa: CASSEGGVNTEAFF
CDR3nt: TGTGCCAGCAGCGAAGGGGGGGTGAACACTGAAGCTTTCTTT

j_gene: TRBJ2-3
abundance: few
d_gene: NA
len: 15
v_gene: TRBV6-1
CDR3aa: CASTNGGGGGDTQYF
CDR3nt: TGTGCCAGCACCAACGGAGGGGGCGGGGGAGATACGCAGTATTTT

j_gene: TRBJ1-2
abundance: many
d_gene: NA
len: 13
v_gene: TRBV6-1
CDR3aa: CASSYDKKYGYTF
CDR3nt: TGTGCCAGCAGTTACGACAAGAAGTATGGCTACACCTTC

j_gene: TRBJ2-7
abundance: many
d_gene: NA
len: 13
v_gene: TRBV9
CDR3aa: CASSVRGLDEQYF
CDR3nt: TGTGCCAGCAGCGTAAGGGGTCTGGACGAGCAGTACTTC

j_gene: TRBJ1-4
abundance: many
d_gene: NA
len: 13
v_gene: TRBV20-1
CDR3aa: CSASGQGNEKLFF
CDR3nt: TGCAGTGCTAGTGGGCAGGGAAATGAAAAACTGTTTTTT

j_gene: TRBJ1-2
abundance: many
d_gene: NA
len: 13
v_gene: TRBV28
CDR3aa: CASTARDTNGYTF
CDR3nt: TGTGCCAGCACCGCCAGGGACACCAACGGCTACACCTTC

j_gene: TRBJ2-5
abundance: many
d_gene: TRBD2
len: 13
v_gene: TRBV30
CDR3aa: CAWSGGSGKVEYF
CDR3nt: TGTGCCTGGAGTGGAGGTAGCGGGAAGGTCGAGTACTTC

j_gene: TRBJ2-2
abundance: NA
d_gene: NA
len: 14
v_gene: TRBV15
CDR3aa: CATSTSRGAGELFF
CDR3nt: TGTGCCACCAGCACCTCAAGGGGGGCCGGGGAGCTGTTTTTT

j_gene: TRBJ2-3
abundance: few
d_gene: TRBD2
len: 13
v_gene: TRBV6-1
CDR3aa: CATIAGGTDTQYF
CDR3nt: TGTGCCACCATAGCGGGGGGCACAGATACGCAGTATTTT

j_gene: TRBJ2-3
abundance: NA
d_gene: TRBD2
len: 14
v_gene: TRBV10-3
CDR3aa: CAISRTSDTDTQYF
CDR3nt: TGTGCCATCAGTAGGACTAGCGACACAGATACGCAGTATTTT

j_gene: TRBJ2-1
abundance: many
d_gene: TRBD2
len: 19
v_gene: TRBV5-1
CDR3aa: CASSLGPLSGGPAYNEQFF
CDR3nt: TGCGCCAGCAGCTTGGGACCACTAAGCGGGGGGCCCGCCTACAATGAGCAGTTCTTC

j_gene: TRBJ2-5
abundance: many
d_gene: TRBD2
len: 15
v_gene: TRBV6-1
CDR3aa: CASHSGALYQETQYF
CDR3nt: TGTGCCAGCCATAGCGGGGCCCTGTACCAAGAGACCCAGTACTTC

j_gene: TRBJ1-1
abundance: NA
d_gene: NA
len: 14
v_gene: TRBV13
CDR3aa: CASSFVASSTKAFF
CDR3nt: TGTGCCAGCAGCTTTGTGGCATCGAGCACTAAAGCTTTCTTT

j_gene: TRBJ2-2
abundance: many
d_gene: NA
len: 16
v_gene: TRBV30
CDR3aa: CAWSPRRGKKAGELFF
CDR3nt: TGTGCCTGGAGCCCCCGTAGAGGGAAAAAAGCCGGGGAGCTGTTTTTT

j_gene: TRBJ2-1
abundance: many
d_gene: TRBD2
len: 14
v_gene: TRBV12-3/TRBV12-4
CDR3aa: CASSFNLAGNEQFF
CDR3nt: TGTGCCAGCAGTTTTAATCTAGCGGGGAATGAGCAGTTCTTC

j_gene: TRBJ1-4
abundance: NA
d_gene: NA
len: 16
v_gene: TRBV6-1
CDR3aa: CASSPQVWVTNEKLFF
CDR3nt: TGTGCCAGCAGCCCTCAGGTTTGGGTAACTAATGAAAAACTGTTTTTT

j_gene: TRBJ1-6
abundance: NA
d_gene: NA
len: 14
v_gene: TRBV7-3
CDR3aa: CASSLGSLNSPLHF
CDR3nt: TGTGCCAGCAGCTTAGGCAGCCTAAATTCACCCCTCCACTTT

j_gene: TRBJ1-3
abundance: NA
d_gene: NA
len: 13
v_gene: TRBV4-1
CDR3aa: CASSPRTGNTIYF
CDR3nt: TGCGCCAGCAGCCCCCGGACTGGAAACACCATATATTTT

j_gene: TRBJ2-1
abundance: many
d_gene: TRBD2
len: 17
v_gene: TRBV12-3/TRBV12-4
CDR3aa: CASSRGTSGASYNEQFF
CDR3nt: TGTGCCAGCAGCCGAGGGACTAGCGGGGCCTCCTACAATGAGCAGTTCTTC

j_gene: TRBJ2-2
abundance: many
d_gene: TRBD2
len: 14
v_gene: TRBV2
CDR3aa: CASNSGRDTGELFF
CDR3nt: TGTGCCAGCAACAGCGGGAGGGACACCGGGGAGCTGTTTTTT

j_gene: TRBJ2-3
abundance: many
d_gene: NA
len: 15
v_gene: TRBV24-1
CDR3aa: CATSEGVISTDTQYF
CDR3nt: TGTGCCACCAGCGAGGGGGTTATAAGCACAGATACGCAGTATTTT

j_gene: TRBJ2-7
abundance: NA
d_gene: TRBD2
len: 13
v_gene: TRBV12-3/TRBV12-4
CDR3aa: CASTAGGLYEQYF
CDR3nt: TGTGCCAGCACTGCGGGGGGGCTGTACGAGCAGTACTTC

j_gene: TRBJ2-3
abundance: many
d_gene: NA
len: 17
v_gene: TRBV6-2/TRBV6-3
CDR3aa: CASSFIPSGARTDTQYF
CDR3nt: TGTGCCAGCAGTTTCATACCTTCGGGAGCCCGCACAGATACGCAGTATTTT

j_gene: TRBJ1-5
abundance: many
d_gene: NA
len: 14
v_gene: TRBV29-1
CDR3aa: CSVGGTDSNQPQHF
CDR3nt: TGCAGCGTTGGCGGGACGGATAGCAATCAGCCCCAGCATTTT

j_gene: TRBJ2-1
abundance: many
d_gene: TRBD2
len: 15
v_gene: TRBV12-3/TRBV12-4
CDR3aa: CASSFRGGGNNEQFF
CDR3nt: TGTGCCAGCAGTTTCAGGGGCGGGGGGAACAATGAGCAGTTCTTC